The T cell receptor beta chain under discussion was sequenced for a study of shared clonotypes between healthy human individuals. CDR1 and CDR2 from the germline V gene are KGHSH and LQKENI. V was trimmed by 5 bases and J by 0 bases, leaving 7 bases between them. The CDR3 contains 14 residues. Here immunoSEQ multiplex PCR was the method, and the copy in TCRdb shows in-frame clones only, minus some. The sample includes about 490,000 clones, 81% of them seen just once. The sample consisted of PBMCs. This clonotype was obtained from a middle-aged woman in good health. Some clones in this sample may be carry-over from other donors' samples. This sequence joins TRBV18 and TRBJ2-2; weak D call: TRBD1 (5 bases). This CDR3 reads CASSRQPNTGELFF. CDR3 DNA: TGTGCCAGCTCAAGACAGCCGAACACCGGGGAGCTGTTTTTT.